These 29 T cell receptor beta chains were sequenced from one sample in a study of shared clonotypes between healthy human individuals. Produced via immunoSEQ multiplex PCR; TCRdb's table is partial and in-frame only. The sample holds 2.3 million or so clones; approximately 93% are singletons and the top ten take 0.39%. The sample consisted of naive CD4+ T cells from PBMCs. Sample subset: CD45RA+ positively selected. Every receptor here comes from a man younger than 30 in good health. Some clones in this sample may be carry-over from other donors' samples.

This clone was seen only a few times. The chain is built from TRBV28 and TRBJ1-1, with D perhaps TRBD1 (5 bases). Germline V gene data show CDR1 as MDHEN and CDR2 as SYDVKM. CDR3 length: 14 residues. V was trimmed by 6 bases and J by 5 bases, leaving 16 bases between them. CDR3 amino acids: CASREGPGRTEAFF. CDR3 coding DNA: TGTGCCAGCAGAGAGGGGCCCGGTCGAACTGAAGCTTTCTTT.

This clone appeared a few times. The chain employs TRBV13 and TRBJ2-5, with 8 nucleotides matching TRBD1. The CDR3 spans 14 residues. V dropped 8 bases and J dropped 5; count of bases not matched to a gene: 10. Germline CDR1 is PRHDT and CDR2 is FYEKMQ (reference sequence). This chain's CDR3 is CASGHETGAETQYF. CDR3 bases: TGTGCCAGCGGACACGAGACAGGGGCGGAGACCCAGTACTTC.

J is TRBJ2-7 and V is TRBV4-2; 8 bases are a match to TRBD1. The V segment lost 4 bases and the J segment 0 bases; nucleotides outside the gene matches: 5. The germline V gene has CDR1 LGHNA and CDR2 YNFKEQ. The CDR3 runs 15 residues. CDR3: CASSRGQGTSYEQYF. The CDR3, as DNA: TGTGCCAGCAGCCGAGGACAGGGTACCTCCTACGAGCAGTACTTC.

The V and J genes are TRBV28 and TRBJ1-4; D is perhaps TRBD1 (5 bases). Germline V gene data show CDR1 as MDHEN and CDR2 as SYDVKM. V lost 6 bases and J 7 bases, leaving 21 bases between the germline ends. This CDR3 has 16 residues. The chain's CDR3 is CASRPPPGAPGEKLFF. Here the CDR3 DNA reads TGTGCCAGCAGACCTCCCCCCGGGGCGCCGGGTGAAAAACTGTTTTTT.

V gene TRBV28 combines with J gene TRBJ1-5; possibly TRBD1 for D (6 bases). The germline V and J ends were trimmed by 3 bases and 3 bases, with 9 bases remaining between them. From germline, CDR1 is MDHEN and CDR2 SYDVKM. This CDR3 contains 14 residues. CDR3 in amino acids: CASSFRGYNQPQHF. The DNA of the CDR3 is TGTGCCAGCAGTTTTAGGGGGTACAATCAGCCCCAGCATTTT.

The V call is TRBV19, the J call TRBJ2-1, with D uncertain. Germline V CDR1 and CDR2: LNHDA, SQIVND (reference sequence). Trimming cost V 4 bases and J 0 bases, with 16 bases left between them. The CDR3 sequence is 17 residues long. DNA for the CDR3: TGTGCCAGTAGTACCTTTTTAGGTGCCAGCTCCTACAATGAGCAGTTCTTC. It specifies CASSTFLGASSYNEQFF. The full variable domain, rest sourced from reference TRBV19 and TRBJ2-1, is DGGITQSPKYLFRKEGQNVTLSCEQNLNHDAMYWYRQDPGQGLRLIYYSQIVNDFQKGDIAEGYSVSREKKESFPLTVTSAQKNPTAFYLCASSTFLGASSYNEQFFGPGTRLTVL.

The rearrangement uses TRBV14 and TRBJ1-1; 7 positions agree with TRBD1. This CDR3 comprises 15 residues. Trimming took 3 bases from V and 0 from J; bases not matched to a gene: 4. The germline V gene has CDR1 SGHDN and CDR2 FVKESK. Written as DNA, the CDR3 is TGTGCCAGCAGCCACCGGGGACAGCTGAACACTGAAGCTTTCTTT. This codes for CASSHRGQLNTEAFF.

This chain uses TRBV6-6 with TRBJ2-7, with 9 nucleotides matching TRBD2. Germline loops: CDR1 MNHNY, CDR2 SVGAGI (reference sequence). Trimming removed 5 bases from V and 4 bases from J; junction bases left unmatched: 9. CDR3 size: 15 residues. The CDR3 sequence: CASSDPRLAVYEQYF. DNA for the CDR3: TGTGCCAGCAGTGACCCCCGACTAGCGGTTTACGAGCAGTACTTC.

The chain uses TRBV10-3 and TRBJ2-5, with no clear D. Deletions cut 4 bases from V and 5 bases from J, with 11 bases between. Germline CDR1 is ENHRY and CDR2 is SYGVKD. This CDR3 is 13 amino acids long. In DNA, the CDR3 is TGTGCCATCAGTGGTACCCCTCAGGAGACCCAGTACTTC. Protein sequence: CAISGTPQETQYF.

This CDR3 is CASSLLLMETQYF. CDR3 nucleotide sequence: TGTGCCAGCAGCCTGCTTCTTATGGAGACCCAGTACTTC. This chain uses TRBV7-6 with TRBJ2-5; D is ambiguous. The CDR3 totals 13 residues. Looked up from germline, CDR1 is SGHVS and CDR2 is FNYEAQ. V was cut by 5 bases and J by 5 bases, with 12 bases left in between.

This chain joins TRBV2 and TRBJ1-5, with a tentative D call TRBD1 (6 bases). The CDR3 has 16 residues. Germline CDR1 SNHLY, CDR2 FYNNEI. V gave up 6 bases and J gave up 1 base, with 16 bases separating them. CDR3 amino acids: CASRQTGFRSNQPQHF. The CDR3 nucleotides are TGTGCCAGCAGGCAAACAGGGTTTAGGAGCAATCAGCCCCAGCATTTT.

The chain employs TRBV7-2 and TRBJ1-4; D ambiguous. CDR1 and CDR2 from the germline V gene are SGHTA and FQGNSA. The CDR3 contains 14 residues. V was trimmed by 3 bases and J by 8 bases, leaving 13 bases between them. The DNA of the CDR3 is TGTGCCAGCAGCTTCGAGGGCCGAGGAGAAAAACTGTTTTTT. It codes for CASSFEGRGEKLFF.

The V and J genes are TRBV5-6 and TRBJ2-1; no clear D. CDR1 is SGHDT, CDR2 YYEEEE, per germline. The CDR3 consists of 14 residues. V was clipped by 0 bases and J by 9 bases, with 13 bases between them. The DNA of the CDR3 is TGTGCCAGCAGCTTGGGTTATGGATCCAGTGAGCAGTTCTTC. Its protein product is CASSLGYGSSEQFF.

The genes are TRBV2 and TRBJ1-6, with D tentatively TRBD1 (5 bases). Germline values: CDR1 SNHLY, CDR2 FYNNEI. The CDR3 spans 15 residues. V shed 6 bases and J shed 7 bases, with 16 bases lying between them. CDR3: CASSTGTGLNSPLHF. The CDR3 DNA is TGTGCCAGCAGCACAGGCACGGGGTTGAATTCACCCCTCCACTTT.

This clone has only one observation. The chain is built from TRBV27 and TRBJ2-6; the D gene is possibly TRBD1 (6 bases). Trimming took 5 bases from V and 4 from J, leaving 9 bases between them. CDR3 length equals 14 residues. Germline-derived CDR1 and CDR2 are MNHEY and SMNVEV (reference sequence). The CDR3 spells CASSTGSGANVLTF. As DNA, the CDR3 is TGTGCCAGCAGTACAGGGTCCGGGGCCAACGTCCTGACTTTC.

About this clone itself: This sample includes further DNA sequences coding for the same CDR3. The rearrangement links TRBV28 to TRBJ1-3; D gene uncertain. Trimming took off 6 bases at V and 0 bases at J, with 9 bases between the two ends. CDR1 MDHEN and CDR2 SYDVKM come from the germline V gene. CDR3 length equals 14 residues. CDR3 residues: CASRPRGSGNTIYF. The DNA of the CDR3 is TGTGCCAGCAGGCCGCGGGGCTCTGGAAACACCATATATTTT.

The chain uses TRBV6-5 and TRBJ1-4; perhaps TRBD1 as D (5 bases). V was trimmed by 2 bases and J by 7 bases, leaving 11 bases between them. The length of the CDR3 is 14 residues. Germline V gene lookup returns CDR1 MNHEY and CDR2 SVGAGI. The CDR3 sequence: CASSYDRGAEKLFF. Written as DNA, the CDR3 is TGTGCCAGCAGTTACGACAGAGGGGCTGAAAAACTGTTTTTT.

In the case of this clone: Other DNA sequences of this sample code for an identical CDR3. The rearrangement links TRBV18 to TRBJ2-7; D remains ambiguous. The V end was cut by 3 bases, the J end by 3 bases, with 3 bases between. The CDR3 runs to 11 residues. The germline V gene has CDR1 KGHSH and CDR2 LQKENI. DNA of the CDR3: TGTGCCAGCTCACCTGACTACGAGCAGTACTTC. Translated: CASSPDYEQYF. The full variable domain, its missing parts supplied by reference TRBV18 and TRBJ2-7, is NAGVMQNPRHLVRRRGQEARLRCSPMKGHSHVYWYRQLPEEGLKFMVYLQKENIIDESGMPKERFSAEFPKEGPSILRIQQVVRGDSAAYFCASSPDYEQYFGPGTRLTVT.

The V and J genes are TRBV18 and TRBJ2-3, with TRBD1 identical over 7 bases. Germline CDR1 is KGHSH and CDR2 is LQKENI. CDR3 length: 15 amino acids. The J segment lost 4 bases and the V segment lost 2 bases, leaving 6 bases of the junction unmatched. DNA of the CDR3: TGTGCCAGCTCACCAGACAGGGTCAGGGCAGATACGCAGTATTTT. Its protein product is CASSPDRVRADTQYF.

The gene calls are TRBV10-3 and TRBJ2-5; D may be TRBD1 (6 bases). The CDR3 is made up of 12 amino acids. Trimming shortened V by 4 bases and J by 4 bases, and 7 bases separated the two germline ends. The germline CDR1 and CDR2 sequences are ENHRY and SYGVKD. This CDR3 is CAISGTAETQYF. As DNA, the CDR3 is TGTGCCATCAGTGGGACAGCAGAGACCCAGTACTTC.

The chain uses TRBV5-4 and TRBJ2-2; TRBD2 matches at 9 bases. Germline CDR1 is SGHNT and CDR2 is YYREEE (reference sequence). V was pared by 5 bases and J by 6 bases, with 8 bases of the junction left unmatched. The CDR3 is 15 amino acids. CDR3 loop: CASSGAGGPAGELFF. The CDR3 DNA reads TGTGCCAGCAGTGGGGCGGGAGGGCCGGCCGGGGAGCTGTTTTTT.

The chain links TRBV2 to TRBJ1-4; 8 bases line up with TRBD1. Germline lookup yields CDR1 SNHLY and CDR2 FYNNEI. The CDR3 consists of 14 residues. V gave up 3 bases and J gave up 5 bases; unmatched junction bases: 2. The CDR3 nucleotides are TGTGCCAGCAGTGAGCGGGACAGGAATGAAAAACTGTTTTTT. This codes for CASSERDRNEKLFF.

The chain employs TRBV19 and TRBJ1-1; D gene unclear. Germline CDR1 is LNHDA and CDR2 is SQIVND (reference sequence). CDR3 length: 15 residues. With 6 bases removed from V and 4 bases from J, the gap between germline ends came to 18 bases. CDR3 sequence reads: CASSPAHQARTEAFF. DNA for the CDR3: TGTGCCAGTAGCCCCGCCCACCAGGCCCGCACTGAAGCTTTCTTT. The whole variable domain, remainder taken from reference TRBV19 and TRBJ1-1, is DGGITQSPKYLFRKEGQNVTLSCEQNLNHDAMYWYRQDPGQGLRLIYYSQIVNDFQKGDIAEGYSVSREKKESFPLTVTSAQKNPTAFYLCASSPAHQARTEAFFGQGTRLTVV.

The chain joins TRBV28 to TRBJ2-2; perhaps TRBD1 as D (6 bases). Germline V gives CDR1 MDHEN, CDR2 SYDVKM. The CDR3 is made up of 16 amino acids. Trimming removed 8 bases from V and 3 bases from J, with 19 bases in between. CDR3 nucleotide sequence: TGTGCCAGCGGCCTCCGCAGGGGATCTTACACCGGGGAGCTGTTTTTT. Translated: CASGLRRGSYTGELFF.

The chain combines TRBV21-1 with TRBJ2-7; TRBD2, the table's D call, was not compared with the DNA. TRBV21-1 is assigned pseudogene status. This CDR3 contains 14 residues. The CDR3 bases are TGTGCCAGCAGCAAAGTAACGGAGGCCTACGAGCAGTACTTC. Translated, it gives CASSKVTEAYEQYF.

The rearrangement links TRBV19 to TRBJ1-1; 7 positions agree with TRBD1. Germline CDR1 LNHDA, CDR2 SQIVND (reference sequence). Trimming at V came to 5 bases and at J to 8 bases, leaving 8 bases not matched to a gene. CDR3 length: 13 residues. CDR3 nucleotides: TGTGCCAGTAGTCTAACAGGGGCCCCCGAAGCTTTCTTT. It is translated as CASSLTGAPEAFF.

This clone was seen a single time. The same CDR3 is also encoded by other DNA sequences in this sample. The J gene is TRBJ1-1, the V gene TRBV7-2; TRBD1 is a possible D gene (6 bases). Germline values: CDR1 SGHTA, CDR2 FQGNSA. Trimming pared 4 bases from V and 4 bases from J, leaving 13 bases between. The CDR3 is 14 amino acids. This CDR3 reads CASSSQTGVTEAFF. In DNA, the CDR3 is TGTGCCAGCAGCTCCCAGACAGGAGTCACTGAAGCTTTCTTT.

V gene TRBV29-1 combines with J gene TRBJ2-3; D ambiguous. Germline CDR1 and CDR2: SQVTM and ANQGSEA. The CDR3 covers 12 residues. Trimming took off 8 bases at V and 6 bases at J, with 15 bases between the two ends. CDR3 region: CSMTLSWDTQYF. CDR3 coding DNA: TGCAGCATGACCTTATCCTGGGATACGCAGTATTTT.

This rearrangement joins TRBV27 to TRBJ2-3; TRBD1 aligns across 7 bases. The CDR3 has 13 amino acids. The germline V gene encodes CDR1 MNHEY and CDR2 SMNVEV (reference sequence). The ends lost 6 bases at V and 4 bases at J; junction bases unmatched: 4. In nucleotides, the CDR3 is TGTGCCAGCAGGGACAGGTTGCCAGATACGCAGTATTTT. Translating gives CASRDRLPDTQYF.